The sequence of this TCR beta chain was determined in a study of PD-L1 blockade in urothelial cancer. On the study more broadly: Bladder-origin urothelial cancer in males covered about 90% of the roughly 30 patients. Blood samples contained a median 141,255 T cells.

Some clones are missing from TCRdb's copy, which holds only in-frame ones; the method was immunoSEQ multiplex PCR. The sample carries 12,000 to 15,000 clones, 70% to 90% recorded once. Per the germline V gene, CDR1 is SGDLS and CDR2 is YYNGEE. V lost 0 bases, J lost 5 bases, and 2 bases stayed unmatched. The CDR3 loop spans 15 amino acids. The sequencing here drew on PBMCs, taken around atezolizumab (anti-PD-L1) treatment. The chain carries TRBV9 and TRBJ2-5; 12 positions match TRBD2. The receptor was derived from a man in his 70s with urothelial cancer. The CDR3, as DNA: TGTGCCAGCAGCGTAGGGACTAGCGGGGATGAGACCCAGTACTTC. Translated: CASSVGTSGDETQYF.